This is a list of T cell receptor beta chains from one sample in a study of early T cells in non-severe SARS-CoV-2 infection. TCRdb reprocessed the 5' RACE reads with MiXCR, giving one entry per CDR3 protein. The sample carries just under 65,000 distinct CDR3 sequences, roughly 8.2% recorded once. The sequenced sample was whole blood, obtained at baseline. The receptors were gathered from an adult who was a healthcare worker with PCR-confirmed SARS-CoV-2 infection or an uninfected control (not recorded which). Each CDR3 is given without its conserved first and last residue.

j_call | v_call | cdr3_aa
TRBJ1-5 | TRBV10-3 | AISESIGSNQPQH
TRBJ2-3 | TRBV7-8 | ASSFGARGDTQY
TRBJ2-2 | TRBV11-2 | ASSLMGGANTGELF
TRBJ1-1 | TRBV12-3/TRBV12-4 | ASSSEGGPPNTEAF
TRBJ1-5 | TRBV19 | ASRPGQGANQPQH
TRBJ2-3 | TRBV7-3 | ASSFGTTQY
TRBJ1-6 | TRBV7-7 | ASSFGQYNSPLH
TRBJ2-2 | TRBV7-8 | ASSLAAGMNTGELF
TRBJ1-1 | TRBV5-1 | ASSNLGRSTEAF
TRBJ2-1 | TRBV30 | AWSQGLAGHEQF
TRBJ2-7 | TRBV20-1 | SAMRGASYEQY
TRBJ2-4 | TRBV4-1 | ASSPRQGEAKNIQY
TRBJ2-3 | TRBV7-9 | ASSSTLWTSHPSSTDTQY
TRBJ1-2 | TRBV20-1 | SAEKPNGYT
TRBJ2-1 | TRBV11-2 | ASSLDVQNPTHNEQF
TRBJ1-1 | TRBV11-2 | ASSLARGGTEAF
TRBJ2-2 | TRBV20-1 | SAADRGSTGELF
TRBJ2-5 | TRBV10-3 | AAGILWGETQY
TRBJ2-2 | TRBV7-8 | ASSPLAGNPNTGELF
TRBJ2-7 | TRBV7-2 | ASSTGGRYEQY
TRBJ2-5 | TRBV19 | ACSLAGAYQETQY
TRBJ2-2 | TRBV4-2 | ASSLRAGQGAGELF
TRBJ2-1 | TRBV20-1 | SARDVGTRGNEQF
TRBJ2-7 | TRBV7-3 | ASSLMASNEQY
TRBJ1-4 | TRBV6-1 | ASSGRQLPNEKLF
TRBJ2-5 | TRBV5-1 | ASSLEGLAGNYGGETQY
TRBJ2-7 | TRBV20-1 | SATSLAGVLEQY
TRBJ1-1 | TRBV5-4 | ASSPRQGYTEAF
TRBJ1-5 | TRBV7-9 | ASSLSTGGNNQPQH
TRBJ2-1 | TRBV7-9 | ASSRSGRPGSSYNEQF
TRBJ2-3 | TRBV3-1 | ASSRPEEGPGDTQY
TRBJ2-5 | TRBV5-1 | ASSFQMTSGGQETQY
TRBJ2-7 | TRBV5-1 | ASSLEGGYEQY
TRBJ2-3 | TRBV20-1 | SAKDSGRLPDTQY
TRBJ1-1 | TRBV6-5 | ASSGRQGGTEAF
TRBJ2-1 | TRBV5-5 | ASSSPGLGGDEQF
TRBJ2-2 | TRBV12-3/TRBV12-4 | ASSPTANTGELF
TRBJ2-3 | TRBV14 | ASSQLGGGRTDTQY
TRBJ2-5 | TRBV11-2 | ASSFPLSGPQETQY
TRBJ2-3 | TRBV27 | ASSFIKDTQY
TRBJ2-5 | TRBV5-1 | ASSSPGTQLETQY
TRBJ2-5 | TRBV4-2 | ASSQDRANQETQY
TRBJ2-7 | TRBV7-2 | ASRSARTGVDEQY
TRBJ2-3 | TRBV15 | ATSGDHYTQY
TRBJ2-3 | TRBV2 | ASAFAGADTQY
TRBJ2-5 | TRBV5-4 | ASSLGTEETQY
TRBJ2-1 | TRBV29-1 | SVATSGRQGEQF
TRBJ2-7 | TRBV7-2 | ASSAAYEQY
TRBJ2-4 | TRBV7-3 | ASSLTAGRNIQY
TRBJ2-3 | TRBV6-2/TRBV6-3 | ASREDTDTQY
TRBJ2-1 | TRBV20-1 | SVSSGIFPNNEQF
TRBJ2-2 | TRBV5-4 | ASSGGLAVGELF
TRBJ2-1 | TRBV14 | ASSLGRRNEQF